This TCR beta chain was profiled in a study of identifying expanded T cells in peripheral blood (dated by TCRdb to the late 2010s). Turning to the overall study: Four technical replicates, made by sequencing separate aliquots from the same pool of genomic DNA, were compared pairwise.

Findings and caveats that apply to the study as a whole: The authors expected biological variance in healthy repertoires might increase further over much longer intervals such as months to years. For all healthy donors, the variance in clone template counts between roughly 2-week samples rose significantly as total template count increased. The binomial model flagged approximately 1.1 differentially abundant clones between technical replicates but about 16 over two weeks and 19 to 20 over about four weeks. Across all healthy-donor time intervals, the beta-binomial model significantly lowered both the number of clones called differentially abundant and the false-positive rate.

During the collection period, no immune events, such as infections, were documented for the healthy donors. Time-dependent variance in a beta-binomial model of T-cell clone differential abundance was calibrated using healthy-donor blood repertoires as a training cohort. The training cohort comprised about ten healthy donors, 3 female and 7 male. The donors were between about 25 and 70 years old, with an average age of approximately 46 years. Whole blood from each healthy donor was obtained from a commercial supplier and was collected at three time points roughly two weeks apart. Genomic DNA was extracted from unsorted whole blood for immunosequencing. A remark on this clone: Its antigen has not been determined. No much larger clonotype is one base removed from it; base qualities were not supplied.

TCRbeta CDR3 regions were profiled by bias-controlled multiplex PCR amplification of genomic DNA with the immunoSEQ Assay. The paper's processing steps were these. To quantify the absolute abundance of each unique TCRbeta CDR3 region, the sequences were collapsed and filtered. Two models were used to test differential abundance: a binomial model (Fisher-equivalent) and a beta-binomial model that adds time-dependent variance fitted from healthy donors. Clones with fewer than 5 combined templates were removed, and differential abundance was called for clones with a Benjamini-Hochberg FDR below 0.01. Using the form v = (b*log(k)+a)^2, the beta-binomial variance was modeled as a function of the total template count across the two samples. TCRdb limited this immuneACCESS table to in-frame rearrangements with V and J called. A share of clones is missing; checked studies link under half to unresolved V genes, and the rest is unexplained. V and J calls and clone size are copied from that table; D and trimming were computed from the DNA. Present in this sample are 130,000 or so clones, more than 75% of which were seen just once. The ten largest clonotypes hold 3.3% of the sample.

The CDR3 numbers 14 residues from cysteine through phenylalanine. The only DNA kept is the CDR3, 42 bases in frame from the first base. The trim is 1 base for V and 7 bases for J, with a gap of 10 bases between the germline ends. The germline V gene encodes CDR1 SGHAT and CDR2 FQNNGV. The sequence was collected from a person aged 18 to 75 in good health. In this chain, TRBV11-2 is recombined with TRBJ1-4; a tentative D match to TRBD1 spans 5 bases. The sample comprised blood. The base sequence is TGTGCCAGCAGCTTAGTAGGGAGGGGTGAAAAACTGTTTTTT. This gives the protein CASSLVGRGEKLFF.